Following are 15 T cell receptor beta chains from one sample sequenced in a study of cytomegalovirus exposure and HLA in healthy donors. The PCR had 60 Vbeta and 13 Jbeta primers. Profiling relied on immunoSEQ multiplex PCR, and the TCRdb table lists in-frame clones only, not all of them. The repertoire includes 200,000 to 250,000 clones, under 90% of them detected once, and about 1.2% sits in the top ten. The sample taken for sequencing was PBMCs. These receptor sequences come from a human donor in good health.

The chain has TRBV5-4 and TRBJ1-3, with TRBD1 matching over 8 bases. CDR1 and CDR2 from the germline V gene are SGHNT and YYREEE (reference sequence). This CDR3 spans 17 amino acids. V shed 4 bases, J shed 1 base, and the junction held 10 bases outside the gene matches. CDR3 amino acids: CASSPRTGSMSGNTIYF. CDR3 DNA sequence: TGTGCCAGCAGCCCACGGACAGGGTCTATGTCTGGAAACACCATATATTTT.

V gene TRBV5-1 combines with J gene TRBJ2-5; D is possibly TRBD1 (5 bases). Trimming took off 1 base at V and 5 bases at J, with 21 bases between the two ends. CDR3 length equals 17 residues. Per the germline V gene, CDR1 is SGHRS and CDR2 is YFSETQ. CDR3 sequence: CASSLQGNLLARETQYF. The CDR3 DNA reads as TGCGCCAGCAGCTTGCAGGGCAACCTCCTGGCGCGGGAGACCCAGTACTTC.

V gene TRBV5-8 combines with J gene TRBJ2-5; 9 nucleotides agree with TRBD2. The ends lost 1 base at V and 5 bases at J; junction bases unmatched: 6. The CDR3 length is 15 residues. Looked up from germline, CDR1 is SGHTS and CDR2 is YDEGEE. The DNA of the CDR3 is TGTGCCAGCAGCTTGTACCTAGCGGGACACGAGACCCAGTACTTC. This sequence encodes CASSLYLAGHETQYF.

The CDR3 here is CSVANRGSLRQFF. The CDR3 nucleotides read TGCAGCGTTGCGAATCGGGGGTCGCTCAGGCAGTTCTTC. The chain uses TRBV29-1 and TRBJ2-1; D might be TRBD2 (6 bases). This CDR3 has 13 amino acids. Looked up from germline, CDR1 is SQVTM and CDR2 is ANQGSEA. V shed 4 bases and J shed 12 bases, with 19 bases lying between them.

This clone was recorded a few times. The chain couples TRBV18 to TRBJ1-1; TRBD1 matches 9 bases. The trim removed 2 bases at V and 7 bases at J, leaving 5 bases unmatched. Looked up from germline, CDR1 is KGHSH and CDR2 is LQKENI. The CDR3 is 14 residues long. This CDR3 is CASSPTGGEVEAFF. The CDR3 DNA sequence: TGTGCCAGCTCACCAACAGGGGGCGAGGTTGAAGCTTTCTTT.

This clone was recorded a few times. The chain uses TRBV28 and TRBJ2-7, with D possibly TRBD2 on 6 matching bases. Per germline, CDR1 MDHEN and CDR2 SYDVKM. The V end lost 4 bases, the J end lost 2 bases, and 12 bases lay between the germline ends. The CDR3 length is 14 residues. The CDR3 loop reads CASSSRGGPYEQYF. For the CDR3, the DNA is TGTGCCAGCAGTTCCCGGGGAGGTCCCTACGAGCAGTACTTC.

The rearrangement links TRBV6-1 to TRBJ2-2, with TRBD1 as a possible D gene (6 bases). This CDR3 is built from 14 residues. Per the germline V gene, CDR1 is MNHNS and CDR2 is SASEGT. V lost 0 bases to trimming and J lost 6 bases, with 8 bases between them. The CDR3 sequence: CASSEARTAGELFF. DNA of the CDR3: TGTGCCAGCAGTGAAGCGCGGACAGCCGGGGAGCTGTTTTTT.

In its sample, this clone was seen once. The chain uses TRBV7-6 and TRBJ2-7; TRBD2 matches 11 bases. The junction had 2 bases not matched to a gene; V was cut back by 1 base and J by 3 bases. CDR1 and CDR2 from the germline V gene are SGHVS and FNYEAQ. The CDR3 length is 15 residues. The CDR3 loop is CASSLGTSGFYEQYF. The CDR3, as DNA: TGTGCCAGCAGCTTAGGGACTAGCGGGTTCTACGAGCAGTACTTC.

The sample holds one count of this clone. The V call is TRBV19, the J call TRBJ1-2; 10 nucleotides align to TRBD1. The ends lost 10 bases at V and 0 bases at J; junction bases unmatched: 8. The CDR3 contains 15 residues. Germline CDR1 and CDR2: LNHDA and SQIVND (reference sequence). In DNA form, the CDR3 reads TGTGCCACACAGGACAGGGGGGACGCTAACTATGGCTACACCTTC. It is translated as CATQDRGDANYGYTF. Full variable domain (rest looked up from reference TRBV19 and TRBJ1-2): DGGITQSPKYLFRKEGQNVTLSCEQNLNHDAMYWYRQDPGQGLRLIYYSQIVNDFQKGDIAEGYSVSREKKESFPLTVTSAQKNPTAFYLCATQDRGDANYGYTFGSGTRLTVV.

This clone was found once. The V gene is TRBV27, the J gene TRBJ2-1; TRBD2 matches 8 bases. The germline V gene encodes CDR1 MNHEY and CDR2 SMNVEV (reference sequence). The CDR3 spans 16 residues. V gave up 0 bases and J gave up 8 bases; unmatched junction bases: 9. CDR3 sequence: CASSLSPSGLLDEQFF. CDR3 DNA: TGTGCCAGCAGTTTATCTCCTAGCGGGCTTTTAGATGAGCAGTTCTTC.

This sequence joins TRBV5-6 and TRBJ1-2, with D unresolved. The length of the CDR3 is 12 residues. V was clipped by 5 bases and J by 9 bases, with 14 bases between them. Germline-derived CDR1 and CDR2 are SGHDT and YYEEEE. CDR3 coding DNA: TGTGCCAGCAGAAAGGCGGCCCTCCGCTACACCTTC. Translating gives CASRKAALRYTF.

The chain links TRBV7-2 to TRBJ2-7; 12 bases map to TRBD1. The CDR3 loop spans 17 amino acids. Per germline, CDR1 SGHTA and CDR2 FQGNSA. The J segment lost 3 bases and the V segment lost 5 bases, leaving 11 bases of the junction unmatched. The CDR3: CASSPGQGAKKGYEQYF. CDR3 DNA: TGTGCCAGCAGCCCGGGACAGGGGGCTAAAAAGGGCTACGAGCAGTACTTC.

J is TRBJ2-1 and V is TRBV4-3; a possible D gene is TRBD1 (6 bases). The germline CDR1 and CDR2 sequences are LGHNA and YSLEER. The CDR3 totals 14 residues. The V gene lost 1 base and the J gene lost 4 bases, with 8 bases spanning the gap. CDR3 nucleotide sequence: TGCGCCAGCAGCCAAGGGGGGCCTTACAATGAGCAGTTCTTC. It codes for CASSQGGPYNEQFF.

The J gene is TRBJ2-7, the V gene TRBV14; D is perhaps TRBD2 (7 bases). The germline V gene encodes CDR1 SGHDN and CDR2 FVKESK. The CDR3 spans 14 residues. V lost 1 base and J 2 bases, leaving 9 bases between the germline ends. The CDR3 loop is CASSQGEGAYEQYF. The CDR3 coding sequence is TGTGCCAGCAGCCAAGGGGAGGGGGCCTACGAGCAGTACTTC.

This clone was found a few times. This rearrangement joins TRBV4-3 to TRBJ1-2; a possible D gene is TRBD1 (5 bases). The CDR3 runs 16 residues. Germline assignment: CDR1 LGHNA and CDR2 YSLEER. The germline V and J ends were trimmed by 3 bases and 0 bases, with 14 bases remaining between them. Written as DNA, the CDR3 is TGCGCCAGCAGCCAGACCCGAGCGGGGGCTAACTATGGCTACACCTTC. Translation: CASSQTRAGANYGYTF.